This T cell receptor beta chain was observed in a study of blood T cell repertoires in COVID-19 (dated by TCRdb to about 2020). As for the study more broadly: The collaborator samples originated in the United States, Italy and Spain and spanned the acute and convalescent phases of COVID-19. The prospective study material was composed of cDNA or gDNA derived from T cells, B-cell-depleted T cells, or PBMCs. The dataset comprised deeply sampled blood TCRbeta repertoires from subjects exposed to, actively infected with, or recovered from COVID-19. The repertoires were released in a freely available public database meant as a resource for research on the immune response to SARS-CoV-2. Samples were obtained from the ongoing ImmuneRACE study (first 160 participants) and from some 1,200 subjects provided by 6 global collaborators. A de-identified subject ID, COVID-19 status, age in years and sex were almost always included in the sample metadata. HLA class I and class II types, where available, came from metadata supplied by the sample provider rather than from assay-based typing. Overall study results and their limits: Clinical and demographic metadata were provided uncurated, with the amount varying by source and participant.

The cysteine opens and the phenylalanine closes a CDR3 of 13 amino acids. Only the CDR3 region is kept as DNA, spanning 39 bases read in frame from base 1. The germline V gene supplies CDR1 SGHVS and CDR2 FQNEAQ. The germline ends are 13 bases apart after V is trimmed by 5 bases and J by 6 bases. TCRbeta CDR3 regions were amplified from genomic DNA by means of the immunoSEQ Assay, a bias-controlled multiplex PCR. The authors processed their data as follows. The number of nucleated cells in each sample was estimated by amplification of reference gene primers within the assay. To quantify the absolute abundance of each unique TCRbeta CDR3 rearrangement, sequence reads were collapsed and filtered. For each sample, productive Simpson clonality was calculated by taking the square root of Simpson's diversity index across productive rearrangements. Sourced from immuneACCESS, this table was stored by TCRdb with only in-frame sequences that have V and J called. A share of the clones is absent; for the studies checked, an unresolved V gene accounts for under half, and the remainder has no known explanation. V and J calls plus clone size are reproduced from that table; the DNA served to infer D and trimming. The sample includes 180,000 or so clones, with approximately 85% observed a single time. The top ten hold roughly 3.5% of the sample.

With respect to this clone: Its antigen is not yet known. It has no much larger one-base neighbor in the sample; base qualities were not kept.

Whole blood was collected in K2EDTA tubes by collaborating institutions according to the institutions' own protocols. Collaborator samples were shipped for TCRbeta analysis as frozen whole blood, isolated PBMCs, or DNA extracted from either sample type. Sequenced sample: peripheral blood. The V gene is TRBV7-8 and the J gene is TRBJ1-2, and the D gene may be TRBD1, 6 bases matching. This receptor was obtained from a man in his sixties with acute or convalescent COVID-19. The CDR3 corresponds to CASSNRESNGYTF. The DNA reads TGTGCCAGCAGCAACAGGGAGAGTAATGGCTACACCTTC.